These 28 T cell receptor beta chains were sequenced from one sample in a study of control samples from healthy donors and cancer patients. Here immunoSEQ multiplex PCR was the method, and the copy in TCRdb shows in-frame clones only, minus some. The sample comprises roughly 20,000 clones, roughly four fifths of which are singletons, and about 30% rests with the top ten. The specimen sequenced was PBMCs. Receptors were obtained from a man aged 60 to 75 with head and neck cancer.

V gene TRBV4-3 combines with J gene TRBJ2-7, with 9 bases fitting TRBD1. CDR3 size: 15 residues. Germline loops: CDR1 LGHNA, CDR2 YSLEER. J was trimmed by 4 bases and V by 1 base; bases with no gene match: 5. CDR3 bases: TGCGCCAGCAGCCAAGTGAGGACAGGGGATTACGAGCAGTACTTC. Translation gives CASSQVRTGDYEQYF.

J is TRBJ1-5 and V is TRBV5-1, with TRBD1 matching 10 bases. CDR3 length equals 15 residues. The ends lost 0 bases at V and 6 bases at J; junction bases unmatched: 3. Germline loops: CDR1 SGHRS, CDR2 YFSETQ. The CDR3 DNA sequence: TGCGCCAGCAGCTTGGGTGGGACAGGGGCTCAGCCCCAGCATTTT. This encodes CASSLGGTGAQPQHF.

This clone is classed as medium-sized. Here the CDR3 reads CASSHGQGASYEQYF. CDR3 DNA: TGTGCCAGCAGCCACGGACAGGGGGCGAGCTACGAGCAGTACTTC. This rearrangement joins TRBV7-9 to TRBJ2-7, with 11 bases that match TRBD1. CDR1 and CDR2 (germline): SEHNR, FQNEAQ (reference sequence). The CDR3 totals 15 residues. After removal of 5 bases from V and 3 bases from J, the junction contained 6 bases not matched to a gene.

This clone was seen more than once but under ten times. The chain couples TRBV6-2 or TRBV6-3 to TRBJ1-1; possible D gene TRBD1, 5 bases. Trimming took off 1 base at V and 6 bases at J, with 12 bases between the two ends. This CDR3 region has 14 residues. CDR1 is MNHEY, CDR2 SVGEGT, per germline. The CDR3 loop is CASSYYIGTAEAFF. The CDR3 DNA reads as TGTGCCAGCAGTTACTATATCGGGACCGCTGAAGCTTTCTTT.

The chain joins TRBV14 to TRBJ2-7, with 8 bases matching TRBD2. Per germline, CDR1 SGHDN and CDR2 FVKESK. V was pared by 2 bases and J by 2 bases, with 5 bases of the junction left unmatched. The CDR3 extends over 15 amino acids. The CDR3 DNA reads TGTGCCAGCAGCCAACGAACTAGCGGTGCCTACGAGCAGTACTTC. Protein sequence: CASSQRTSGAYEQYF.

This chain connects TRBV5-4 to TRBJ2-2; 13 bases line up with TRBD2. CDR3 size: 16 residues. Trimming at V came to 4 bases and at J to 7 bases, leaving 7 bases not matched to a gene. Germline V gene lookup returns CDR1 SGHNT and CDR2 YYREEE (reference sequence). The CDR3: CASSKGLAGVDGELFF. DNA of the CDR3: TGTGCCAGCAGCAAAGGACTAGCGGGAGTGGACGGGGAGCTGTTTTTT.

Only one count was recorded for this clone. The gene calls are TRBV2 and TRBJ2-5; no clear D. This CDR3 has 11 residues. Per the germline V gene, CDR1 is SNHLY and CDR2 is FYNNEI. The V end was cut by 6 bases, the J end by 1 base, with 3 bases between. CDR3 nucleotides: TGTGCCAGCAGGATCCAAGAGACCCAGTACTTC. It is translated as CASRIQETQYF.

The chain joins TRBV10-3 to TRBJ2-1, with D tentatively TRBD1 (6 bases). The V and J ends lost 0 bases and 7 bases respectively, with 16 bases between them. This CDR3 contains 16 residues. From germline, CDR1 is ENHRY and CDR2 SYGVKD. As DNA, the CDR3 is TGTGCCATCAGTGAGTCTCGGGTGGTCCAGGGGAATGAGCAGTTCTTC. Protein product: CAISESRVVQGNEQFF.

The genes are TRBV1 and TRBJ2-7; TRBD2, the table's D call, was not compared with the DNA. TRBV1 is tagged as a pseudogene. The CDR3 is 12 amino acids. The CDR3 DNA follows: TGCACCAGCAGCTTACTCTCGTACGAGCAGTACTTC. It is translated as CTSSLLSYEQYF.

V usage is TRBV3-1 (or the pseudogene TRBV3-2) and J usage is TRBJ2-1; 14 bases match TRBD2. After removal of 2 bases from V and 6 bases from J, the junction contained 3 bases not matched to a gene. The CDR3 runs 16 residues. Germline CDR1 and CDR2: LGHDT and YNNKEL (reference sequence). The CDR3 spells CASSQRLAGGGNEQFF. The CDR3 bases are TGTGCCAGCAGCCAACGACTAGCGGGGGGGGGCAATGAGCAGTTCTTC.

The chain carries TRBV12-3 or TRBV12-4 and TRBJ1-2; D unresolved. The CDR3 totals 12 residues. V lost 2 bases to trimming and J lost 4 bases, with 5 bases between them. The DNA for the CDR3 is TGTGCCAGCAGTTTATGGGGCTATGGCTACACCTTC. Translation: CASSLWGYGYTF.

The rearrangement links TRBV20-1 to TRBJ1-5; 8 positions agree with TRBD1. CDR1 is DFQATT and CDR2 is SNEGSKA in the germline V gene (reference sequence). The CDR3 contains 16 residues. The V segment lost 3 bases and the J segment 3 bases; nucleotides outside the gene matches: 10. Written as DNA, the CDR3 is TGCAGTGCTAGTTGGGGCAGGGGGCTTGACAATCAGCCCCAGCATTTT. It is translated as CSASWGRGLDNQPQHF.

The gene calls are TRBV5-4 and TRBJ1-4; tentatively, D is TRBD1 (5 bases). The germline V and J ends were trimmed by 5 bases and 1 base, with 6 bases remaining between them. The germline V gene encodes CDR1 SGHNT and CDR2 YYREEE (reference sequence). This CDR3 has 13 residues. The CDR3 reads CASRGVTNEKLFF. CDR3 in DNA: TGTGCCAGCAGGGGGGTAACTAATGAAAAACTGTTTTTT.

This chain links TRBV27 with TRBJ2-3; maybe TRBD2 (6 bases). Germline loops: CDR1 MNHEY, CDR2 SMNVEV (reference sequence). This CDR3 spans 20 amino acids. V gave up 1 base and J gave up 1 base, with 24 bases separating them. In DNA form, the CDR3 reads TGTGCCAGCAGTTTATTTGTGGTGCGGGAAGACCCTCGGGGCACAGATACGCAGTATTTT. This translates into CASSLFVVREDPRGTDTQYF.

This clone was found a few times. V usage is TRBV19 and J usage is TRBJ2-5, with 12 bases matching TRBD2. Germline V gene lookup returns CDR1 LNHDA and CDR2 SQIVND (reference sequence). This CDR3 is 14 amino acids long. Trimming cost V 5 bases and J 7 bases; bases outside gene matches: 5. CDR3 region: CASSASSGGATQYF. The CDR3 region has the DNA TGTGCCAGTAGTGCCTCTAGCGGGGGGGCGACCCAGTACTTC.

This clone has more than one count but fewer than ten. The chain recombines TRBV6-5 with TRBJ1-6; D is unclear. This CDR3 has 14 amino acids. Germline-derived CDR1 and CDR2 are MNHEY and SVGAGI. V lost 5 bases, J lost 6 bases, and 11 bases lay in between. This CDR3 is CASSRLFGNSPLHF. The CDR3 DNA is TGTGCCAGCAGTCGACTCTTTGGTAATTCACCCCTCCACTTT.

The chain has TRBV12-3 or TRBV12-4 and TRBJ2-1; weak D call: TRBD2 (5 bases). V shed 5 bases and J shed 7 bases, with 6 bases lying between them. CDR3 length equals 11 residues. DNA of the CDR3: TGTGCCAGCAGTCCGGGGAATGAGCAGTTCTTC. Encoded protein: CASSPGNEQFF.

The chain carries TRBV11-2 and TRBJ2-1; the match to TRBD2 covers 7 bases. The germline CDR1 and CDR2 sequences are SGHAT and FQNNGV. The J segment lost 9 bases and the V segment lost 1 base, leaving 12 bases of the junction unmatched. This CDR3 has 16 residues. The CDR3 is CASSLVPSGTTGEQFF. The CDR3, as DNA: TGTGCCAGCAGCTTAGTGCCTAGCGGAACTACCGGTGAGCAGTTCTTC.

This clone occurred once. The chain has TRBV3-1 (or the pseudogene TRBV3-2) and TRBJ2-2; D remains ambiguous. Per germline, CDR1 LGHDT and CDR2 YNNKEL (reference sequence). The CDR3 runs 13 residues. Trimming pared 5 bases from V and 5 bases from J, leaving 9 bases between. The CDR3 loop is CASSGPRTGELFF. The CDR3, as DNA: TGTGCCAGCAGCGGACCCCGAACCGGGGAGCTGTTTTTT.

The V call is TRBV30, the J call TRBJ1-1, with D unclear. This CDR3 contains 13 residues. Germline loops: CDR1 GTSNPN, CDR2 SVGIG (reference sequence). Trimming left V 1 base short and J 1 base short, with 7 bases between. The CDR3 is CAWSGQKNTEAFF. The CDR3 DNA sequence: TGTGCCTGGAGTGGTCAGAAGAACACTGAAGCTTTCTTT. Based on the CDR3 plus reference TRBV30 and TRBJ1-1, the full variable domain is SQTIHQWPATLVQPVGSPLSLECTVEGTSNPNLYWYRQAAGRGLQLLFYSVGIGQISSEVPQNLSASRPQDRQFILSSKKLLLSDSGFYLCAWSGQKNTEAFFGQGTRLTVV.

This clone has a handful of counts. The rearrangement joins TRBV6-5 to TRBJ2-7, with 8 bases lining up with TRBD1. Germline CDR1 reads MNHEY; CDR2 reads SVGAGI. Losses at the gene ends were 2 bases for V and 5 bases for J; bases not matched to a gene: 8. This CDR3 comprises 15 residues. The DNA of the CDR3 is TGTGCCAGCAGTTACACAGGGGGACTGAGAAACGAGCAGTACTTC. It codes for CASSYTGGLRNEQYF.

The V and J genes are TRBV3-1 (or the pseudogene TRBV3-2) and TRBJ1-2, with TRBD1 matching over 7 bases. Germline V gives CDR1 LGHDT, CDR2 YNNKEL (reference sequence). The V segment lost 5 bases and the J segment 7 bases; nucleotides outside the gene matches: 10. There are 14 residues in the CDR3. For the CDR3, the DNA is TGTGCCAGCAGCTCACTGACAGGGACGGGTGGCTACACCTTC. This encodes CASSSLTGTGGYTF.

This clone was counted a few times. The rearrangement uses TRBV6-5 and TRBJ2-3; 11 nucleotides match TRBD1. Per the germline V gene, CDR1 is MNHEY and CDR2 is SVGAGI. Trimming at V came to 5 bases and at J to 3 bases, leaving 1 base not matched to a gene. This CDR3 contains 14 residues. Written as DNA, the CDR3 is TGTGCCAGCAGTCGGGACAGGGGGACAGATACGCAGTATTTT. Its protein is CASSRDRGTDTQYF.

The chain is built from TRBV4-3 and TRBJ2-7; the D gene is possibly TRBD2 (6 bases). With 1 base removed from V and 5 bases from J, the gap between germline ends came to 12 bases. Germline-derived CDR1 and CDR2 are LGHNA and YSLEER. There are 14 residues in the CDR3. CDR3 sequence: CASSQVAGRNEQYF. The CDR3 region has the DNA TGCGCCAGCAGCCAAGTTGCGGGGAGGAACGAGCAGTACTTC.

The V call is TRBV19, the J call TRBJ1-2; 10 bases agree with TRBD1. Germline lookup yields CDR1 LNHDA and CDR2 SQIVND (reference sequence). The CDR3 totals 14 residues. Trimming removed 6 bases from V and 1 base from J; junction bases left unmatched: 2. The CDR3 here is CASSGTGVNYGYTF. The CDR3 DNA is TGTGCCAGTAGCGGGACAGGGGTTAACTATGGCTACACCTTC.

The J gene is TRBJ1-2, the V gene TRBV7-2, with no clear D. Germline-derived CDR1 and CDR2 are SGHTA and FQGNSA. Trimming took off 5 bases at V and 4 bases at J, with 8 bases between the two ends. This CDR3 contains 12 residues. The CDR3 DNA sequence: TGTGCCAGCAGCCCCGAGGGCTATGGCTACACCTTC. Encoded protein: CASSPEGYGYTF. The whole variable domain, remainder taken from reference TRBV7-2 and TRBJ1-2, is GAGVSQSPSNKVTEKGKDVELRCDPISGHTALYWYRQSLGQGLEFLIYFQGNSAPDKSGLPSDRFSAERTGGSVSTLTIQRTQQEDSAVYLCASSPEGYGYTFGSGTRLTVV.

The rearrangement joins TRBV9 to TRBJ1-2; D possibly corresponds to TRBD1 (5 bases). In germline, CDR1 is SGDLS, CDR2 YYNGEE. V was trimmed by 6 bases and J by 3 bases, leaving 9 bases between them. This CDR3 has 12 amino acids. This CDR3 reads CASTQAYYGYTF. Written as DNA, the CDR3 is TGTGCCAGCACACAGGCCTACTATGGCTACACCTTC.

CDR3 DNA: TGTGCCAGCAGAGGGTGGACAGCATCTGGCTATGGCTACACCTTC. Its translation: CASRGWTASGYGYTF. J is TRBJ1-2 and V is TRBV2; weak D call: TRBD1 (6 bases). CDR1 SNHLY and CDR2 FYNNEI come from the germline V gene. The CDR3 runs to 15 residues. Trimming removed 6 bases from V and 4 bases from J, with 18 bases in between.